These T cell receptor beta chains were read from a single sample in a study of early T cells in non-severe SARS-CoV-2 infection. TCRdb reprocessed the 5' RACE reads via MiXCR and lists one record per CDR3 protein. The data show 75,000 to 100,000 distinct CDR3 sequences, about 15% seen once. Sequencing used whole blood. Receptors were obtained from an adult who was a healthcare worker with PCR-confirmed SARS-CoV-2 infection or an uninfected control (not recorded which). Both conserved end residues are part of each CDR3. Each record gives: D gene, V gene, clone size, J gene, CDR3 DNA, CDR3 protein. The D gene is left open where the match is weak. The size of a clone is reported for some rows only, either as once, few or many, or as a class for expanded clones.

.	TRBV5-1	.	TRBJ2-1	TGCGCCAGCAGCAGGACCTACAATGAGCAGTTCTTC	CASSRTYNEQFF
.	TRBV7-3	.	TRBJ1-1	TGTGCCAGCAGCTTAAGTAGTGCGGGGGTCGGAAGCACTGAAGCTTTCTTT	CASSLSSAGVGSTEAFF
.	TRBV29-1	few	TRBJ2-5	TGCAGCGTTAAGGGGGGGCAAGAGACCCAGTACTTC	CSVKGGQETQYF
.	TRBV5-6	few	TRBJ2-7	TGTGCCAGCAGCTTGGTGGCTACCGCATCCTACGAGCAGTACTTT	CASSLVATASYEQYF
.	TRBV2	few	TRBJ2-5	TGTGCCAGCAGTGAACAATGGGAGACCCAGTACTTC	CASSEQWETQYF
.	TRBV7-2	.	TRBJ2-5	TGTGCCAGCAGCTTCGACGGGAGAGAGACCCAGTACTTC	CASSFDGRETQYF
TRBD1	TRBV29-1	few	TRBJ2-2	TGCACCGGGACAGGGTGGACCGGGGAGCTGTTTTTT	CTGTGWTGELFF
TRBD2	TRBV19	few	TRBJ2-7	TGTGCCAGTAGTCAGCGGGAGGGCGGCGCCGAGCAGTACTTC	CASSQREGGAEQYF
TRBD1	TRBV20-1	few	TRBJ2-3	TGCAGTGCGGGACAGGGCCCAGATACGCAGTATTTT	CSAGQGPDTQYF
TRBD2	TRBV14	few	TRBJ2-1	TGTGCCAGCAGCCCTTATCTTAGCGGGAGCTCCTACAATGAGCAGTTCTTC	CASSPYLSGSSYNEQFF
.	TRBV7-9	few	TRBJ2-2	TGTGCCAGCAGCCCCCAGGGTACCACCGGGGAGCTGTTTTTT	CASSPQGTTGELFF